The source of this TCR beta chain is a study of graft-versus-host responses after intestinal transplantation. Overall study: After anti-thymocyte globulin induction, recipients took tacrolimus and steroids for around 3 years. Study-level results: Individuals carrying graft-donor T cell macrochimerism showed high graft-versus-host to host-versus-graft clonal ratios in allografts. In recipient marrow, GvH clones were found, and some appeared first in ileum or blood.

V was clipped by 0 bases and J by 3 bases, with 8 bases between them. The germline V gene encodes CDR1 ENHRY and CDR2 SYGVKD. The CDR3 is 14 amino acids. Comments on this clone: Its target is not known.

Produced via immunoSEQ multiplex PCR; TCRdb's table is partial and in-frame only. The sample lists 99,000 or so clones, about 90% occurring once. The source is a human donor who received an intestinal transplant. The chain is built from TRBV10-3 and TRBJ1-2; the D gene is possibly TRBD1 (6 bases). Material: unstimulated CD4+ T cells sorted from spleen or lymph node cells, obtained before intestinal transplant. CDR3 nucleotide sequence: TGTGCCATCAGTGAGTCGAAGGGGGACTATGGCTACACCTTC. It codes for CAISESKGDYGYTF.